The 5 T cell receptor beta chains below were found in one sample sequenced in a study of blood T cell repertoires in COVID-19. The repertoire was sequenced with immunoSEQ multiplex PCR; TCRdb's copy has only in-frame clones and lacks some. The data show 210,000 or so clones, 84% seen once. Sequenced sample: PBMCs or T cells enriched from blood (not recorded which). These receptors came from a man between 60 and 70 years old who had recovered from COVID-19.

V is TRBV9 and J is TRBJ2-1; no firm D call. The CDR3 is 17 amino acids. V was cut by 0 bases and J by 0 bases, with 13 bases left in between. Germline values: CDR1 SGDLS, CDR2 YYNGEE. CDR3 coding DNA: TGTGCCAGCAGCGTAGAAGCACAGCCGAACTCCTACAATGAGCAGTTCTTC. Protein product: CASSVEAQPNSYNEQFF.

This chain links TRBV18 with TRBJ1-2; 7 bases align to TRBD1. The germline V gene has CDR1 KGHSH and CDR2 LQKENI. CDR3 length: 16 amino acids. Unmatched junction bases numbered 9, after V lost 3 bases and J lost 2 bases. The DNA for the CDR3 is TGTGCCAGCTCACCGGACAGGAACGATTTAAACTATGGCTACACCTTC. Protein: CASSPDRNDLNYGYTF.

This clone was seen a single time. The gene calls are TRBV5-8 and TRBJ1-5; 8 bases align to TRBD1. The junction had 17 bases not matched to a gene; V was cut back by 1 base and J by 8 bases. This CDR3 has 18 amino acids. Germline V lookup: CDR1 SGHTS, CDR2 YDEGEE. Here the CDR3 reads CASSLRGRLDREGKPQHF. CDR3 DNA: TGTGCCAGCAGCTTGCGCGGCAGGTTGGACAGGGAAGGCAAGCCCCAGCATTTT.

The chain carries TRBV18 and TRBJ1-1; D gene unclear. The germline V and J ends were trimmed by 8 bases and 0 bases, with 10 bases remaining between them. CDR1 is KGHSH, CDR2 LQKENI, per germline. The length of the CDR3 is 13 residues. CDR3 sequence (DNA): TGTGCCAGCACCGACAACGTGAACACTGAAGCTTTCTTT. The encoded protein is CASTDNVNTEAFF.

In DNA form, the CDR3 reads TGCAGCGTTGGGACAGCCACCTACACCGGGGAGCTGTTTTTT. Translating gives CSVGTATYTGELFF. V gene TRBV29-1 combines with J gene TRBJ2-2; maybe TRBD1 (6 bases). From germline, CDR1 is SQVTM and CDR2 ANQGSEA. V lost 4 bases, J lost 3 bases, and 12 bases lay in between. The CDR3 sequence is 14 residues long.